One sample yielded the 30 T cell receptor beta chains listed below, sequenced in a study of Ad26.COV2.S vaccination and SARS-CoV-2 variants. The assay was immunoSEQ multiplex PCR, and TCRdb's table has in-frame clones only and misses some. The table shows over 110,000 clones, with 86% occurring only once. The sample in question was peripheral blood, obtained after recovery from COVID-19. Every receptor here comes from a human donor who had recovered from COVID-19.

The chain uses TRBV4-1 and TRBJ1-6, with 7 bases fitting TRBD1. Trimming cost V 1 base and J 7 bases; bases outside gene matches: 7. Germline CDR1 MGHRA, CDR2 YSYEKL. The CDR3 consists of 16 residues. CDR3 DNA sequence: TGCGCCAGCAGCCAAGGGGAGACAGGGAACAATTCACCCCTCCACTTT. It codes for CASSQGETGNNSPLHF.

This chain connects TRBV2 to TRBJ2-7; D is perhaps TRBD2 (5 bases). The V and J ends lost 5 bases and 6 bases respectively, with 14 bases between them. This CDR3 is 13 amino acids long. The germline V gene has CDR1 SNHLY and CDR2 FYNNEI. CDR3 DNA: TGTGCCAGCAGTAGACTACCGCTAGGCGAGCAGTACTTC. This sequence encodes CASSRLPLGEQYF.

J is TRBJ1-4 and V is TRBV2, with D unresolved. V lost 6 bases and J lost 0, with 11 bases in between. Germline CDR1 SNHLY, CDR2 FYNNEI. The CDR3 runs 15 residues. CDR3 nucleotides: TGTGCCAGCAGCGTGGTCGGGGCAACTAATGAAAAACTGTTTTTT. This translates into CASSVVGATNEKLFF.

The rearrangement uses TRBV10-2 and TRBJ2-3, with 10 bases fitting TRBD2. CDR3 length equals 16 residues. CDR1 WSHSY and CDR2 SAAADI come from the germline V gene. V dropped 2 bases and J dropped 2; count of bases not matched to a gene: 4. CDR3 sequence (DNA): TGCGCCAGCAGTGAGACAGCGGGGGGGTCCACAGATACGCAGTATTTT. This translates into CASSETAGGSTDTQYF.

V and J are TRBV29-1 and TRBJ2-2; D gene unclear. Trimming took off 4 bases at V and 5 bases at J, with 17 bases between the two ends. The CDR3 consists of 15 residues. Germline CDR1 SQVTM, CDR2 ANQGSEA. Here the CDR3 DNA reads TGCAGCGTTGCGGCGGCCCCTGGACGGACCGGGGAGCTGTTTTTT. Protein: CSVAAAPGRTGELFF.

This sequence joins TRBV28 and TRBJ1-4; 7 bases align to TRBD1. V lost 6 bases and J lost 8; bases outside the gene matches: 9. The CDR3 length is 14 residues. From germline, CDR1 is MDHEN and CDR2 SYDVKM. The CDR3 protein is CASRGDSVREKLFF. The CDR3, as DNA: TGTGCCAGCAGGGGGGACAGCGTGAGGGAAAAACTGTTTTTT.

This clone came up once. CDR3 in amino acids: CASSLSDSRNTIYF. The CDR3 region has the DNA TGTGCCAGCAGTTTATCAGACAGTAGAAACACCATATATTTT. The rearrangement uses TRBV28 and TRBJ1-3; D may be TRBD1 (5 bases). Per germline, CDR1 MDHEN and CDR2 SYDVKM. The CDR3 totals 14 residues. Trimming pared 1 base from V and 5 bases from J, leaving 9 bases between.

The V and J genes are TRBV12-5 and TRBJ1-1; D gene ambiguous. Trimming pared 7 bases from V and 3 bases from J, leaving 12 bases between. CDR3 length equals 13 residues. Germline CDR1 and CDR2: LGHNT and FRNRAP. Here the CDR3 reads CASVAFGDTEAFF. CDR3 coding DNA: TGTGCTAGTGTGGCCTTTGGGGACACTGAAGCTTTCTTT.

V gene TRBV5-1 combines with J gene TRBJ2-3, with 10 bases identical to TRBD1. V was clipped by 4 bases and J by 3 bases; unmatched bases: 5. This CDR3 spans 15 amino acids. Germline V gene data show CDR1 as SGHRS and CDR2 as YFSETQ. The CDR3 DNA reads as TGCGCCAGCAGCAGGGACAGGGGCAAAACAGATACGCAGTATTTT. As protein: CASSRDRGKTDTQYF.

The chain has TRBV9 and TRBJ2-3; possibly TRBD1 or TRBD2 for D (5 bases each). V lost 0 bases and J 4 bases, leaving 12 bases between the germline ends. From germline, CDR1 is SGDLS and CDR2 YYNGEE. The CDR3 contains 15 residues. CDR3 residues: CASSVAGYSADTQYF. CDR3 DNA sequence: TGTGCCAGCAGCGTAGCAGGGTATAGCGCAGATACGCAGTATTTT. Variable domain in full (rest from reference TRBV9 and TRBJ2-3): DSGVTQTPKHLITATGQRVTLRCSPRSGDLSVYWYQQSLDQGLQFLIQYYNGEERAKGNILERFSAQQFPDLHSELNLSSLELGDSALYFCASSVAGYSADTQYFGPGTRLTVL.

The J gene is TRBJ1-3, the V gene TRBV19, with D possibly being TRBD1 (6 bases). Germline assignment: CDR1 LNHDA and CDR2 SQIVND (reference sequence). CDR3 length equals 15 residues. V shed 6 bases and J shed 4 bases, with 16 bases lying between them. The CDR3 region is CASSPGQLKGNTIYF. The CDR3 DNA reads TGTGCCAGTAGCCCCGGACAGCTCAAGGGAAACACCATATATTTT.

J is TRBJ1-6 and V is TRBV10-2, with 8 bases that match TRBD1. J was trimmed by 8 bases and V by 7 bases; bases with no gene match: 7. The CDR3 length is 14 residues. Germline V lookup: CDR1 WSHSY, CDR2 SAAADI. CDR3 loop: CASTYGQGYSPLHF. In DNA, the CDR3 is TGCGCCAGCACCTACGGACAGGGATATTCACCCCTCCACTTT.

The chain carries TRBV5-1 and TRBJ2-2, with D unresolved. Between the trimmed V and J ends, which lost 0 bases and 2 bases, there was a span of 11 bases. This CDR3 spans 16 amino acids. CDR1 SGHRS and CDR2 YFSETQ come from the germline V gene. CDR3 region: CASSLDRSTNTGELFF. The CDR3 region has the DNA TGCGCCAGCAGCTTGGATCGGTCTACCAACACCGGGGAGCTGTTTTTT.

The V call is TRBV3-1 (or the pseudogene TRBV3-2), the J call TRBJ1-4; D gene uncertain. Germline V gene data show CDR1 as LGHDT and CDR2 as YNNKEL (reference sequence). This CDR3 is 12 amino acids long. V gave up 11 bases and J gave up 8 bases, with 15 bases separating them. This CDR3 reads CAAGGLREKLFF. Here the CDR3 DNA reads TGTGCCGCCGGCGGGTTAAGGGAAAAACTGTTTTTT.

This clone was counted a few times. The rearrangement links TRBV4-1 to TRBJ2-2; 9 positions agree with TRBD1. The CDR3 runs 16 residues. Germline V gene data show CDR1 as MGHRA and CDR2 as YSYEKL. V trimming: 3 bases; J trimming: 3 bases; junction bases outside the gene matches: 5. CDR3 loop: CASSHTGGVDTGELFF. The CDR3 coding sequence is TGCGCCAGCAGCCATACAGGGGGCGTGGACACCGGGGAGCTGTTTTTT.

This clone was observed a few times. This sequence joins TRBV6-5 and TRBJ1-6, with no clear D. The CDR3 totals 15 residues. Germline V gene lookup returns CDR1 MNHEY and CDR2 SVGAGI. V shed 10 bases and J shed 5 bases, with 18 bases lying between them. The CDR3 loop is CATTPWSDNNSPLHF. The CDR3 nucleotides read TGTGCCACCACGCCTTGGTCCGATAATAATTCACCCCTCCACTTT.

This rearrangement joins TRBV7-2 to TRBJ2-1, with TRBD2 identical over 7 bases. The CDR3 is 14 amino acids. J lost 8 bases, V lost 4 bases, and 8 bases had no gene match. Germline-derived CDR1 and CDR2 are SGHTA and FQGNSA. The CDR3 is CASSSYVLADEQFF. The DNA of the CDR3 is TGTGCCAGCAGCTCGTACGTCCTAGCGGATGAGCAGTTCTTC.

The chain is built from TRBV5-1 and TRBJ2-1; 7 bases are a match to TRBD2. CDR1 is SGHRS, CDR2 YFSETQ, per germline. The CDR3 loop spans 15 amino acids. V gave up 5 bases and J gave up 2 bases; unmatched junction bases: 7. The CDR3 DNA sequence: TGCGCCAGCAGGTCGGCGGGGGATCCCTACAATGAGCAGTTCTTC. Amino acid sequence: CASRSAGDPYNEQFF.

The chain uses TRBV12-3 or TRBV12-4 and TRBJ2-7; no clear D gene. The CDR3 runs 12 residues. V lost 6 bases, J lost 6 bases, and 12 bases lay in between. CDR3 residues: CASRGGDGEQYF. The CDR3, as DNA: TGTGCCAGCAGAGGTGGAGATGGCGAGCAGTACTTC.

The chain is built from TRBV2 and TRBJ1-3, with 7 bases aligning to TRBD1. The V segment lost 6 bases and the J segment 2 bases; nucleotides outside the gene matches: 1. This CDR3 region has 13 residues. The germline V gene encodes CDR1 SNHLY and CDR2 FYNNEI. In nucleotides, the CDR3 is TGTGCCAGCAGGACAGGGACTGGAAACACCATATATTTT. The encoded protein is CASRTGTGNTIYF. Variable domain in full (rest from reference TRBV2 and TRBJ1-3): EPEVTQTPSHQVTQMGQEVILRCVPISNHLYFYWYRQILGQKVEFLVSFYNNEISEKSEIFDDQFSVERPDGSNFTLKIRSTKLEDSAMYFCASRTGTGNTIYFGEGSWLTVV.

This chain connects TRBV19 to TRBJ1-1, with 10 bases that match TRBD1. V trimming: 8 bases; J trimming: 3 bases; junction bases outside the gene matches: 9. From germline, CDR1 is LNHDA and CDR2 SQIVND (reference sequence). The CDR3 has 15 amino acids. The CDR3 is CASRPGQGTDTEAFF. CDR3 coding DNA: TGTGCCAGTCGACCGGGACAGGGGACGGACACTGAAGCTTTCTTT.

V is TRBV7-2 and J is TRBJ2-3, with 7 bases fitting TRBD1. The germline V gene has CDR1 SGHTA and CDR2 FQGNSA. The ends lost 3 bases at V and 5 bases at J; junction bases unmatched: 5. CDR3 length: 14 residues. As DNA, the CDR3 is TGTGCCAGCAGCTTCGACAGGGCCGAAGATACGCAGTATTTT. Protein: CASSFDRAEDTQYF.

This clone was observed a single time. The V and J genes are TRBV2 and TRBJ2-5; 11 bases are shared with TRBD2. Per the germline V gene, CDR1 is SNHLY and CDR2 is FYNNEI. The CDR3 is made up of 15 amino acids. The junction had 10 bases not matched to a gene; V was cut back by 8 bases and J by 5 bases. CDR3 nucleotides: TGTGCCAGCCTCACCGAAACTAGCGGGGGCGAGACCCAGTACTTC. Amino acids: CASLTETSGGETQYF.

The CDR3 sequence: CAWSEWLGQNTEAFF. DNA for the CDR3: TGTGCCTGGAGTGAATGGTTGGGACAGAACACTGAAGCTTTCTTT. This chain uses TRBV30 with TRBJ1-1, with D perhaps TRBD1 (6 bases). The V end was cut by 1 base, the J end by 1 base, with 13 bases between. Germline-derived CDR1 and CDR2 are GTSNPN and SVGIG (reference sequence). The length of the CDR3 is 15 residues.

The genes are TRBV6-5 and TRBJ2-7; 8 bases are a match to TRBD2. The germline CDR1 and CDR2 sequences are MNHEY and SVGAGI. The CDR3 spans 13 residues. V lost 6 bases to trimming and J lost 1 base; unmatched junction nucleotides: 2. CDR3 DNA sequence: TGTGCCAGCAGCGCGGGGGGATCCTACGAGCAGTACTTC. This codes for CASSAGGSYEQYF.

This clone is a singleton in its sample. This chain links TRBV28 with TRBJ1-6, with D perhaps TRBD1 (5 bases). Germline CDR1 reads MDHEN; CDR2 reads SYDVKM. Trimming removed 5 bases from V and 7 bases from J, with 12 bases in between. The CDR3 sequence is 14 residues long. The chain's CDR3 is CASSRGGTNSPLHF. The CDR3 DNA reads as TGTGCCAGCAGTAGGGGAGGGACCAATTCACCCCTCCACTTT.

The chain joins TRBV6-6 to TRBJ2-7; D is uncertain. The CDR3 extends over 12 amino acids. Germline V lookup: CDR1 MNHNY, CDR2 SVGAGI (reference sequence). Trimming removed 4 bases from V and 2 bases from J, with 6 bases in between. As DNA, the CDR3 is TGTGCCAGCAGTTTTACGCCCTACGAGCAGTACTTC. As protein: CASSFTPYEQYF.

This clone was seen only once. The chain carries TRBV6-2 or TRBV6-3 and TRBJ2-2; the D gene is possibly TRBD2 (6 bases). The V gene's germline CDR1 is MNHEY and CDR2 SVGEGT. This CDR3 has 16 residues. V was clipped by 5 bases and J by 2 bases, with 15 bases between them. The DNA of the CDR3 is TGTGCCAGCAGTCAAGGACTACAAATTAACACCGGGGAGCTGTTTTTT. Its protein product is CASSQGLQINTGELFF.

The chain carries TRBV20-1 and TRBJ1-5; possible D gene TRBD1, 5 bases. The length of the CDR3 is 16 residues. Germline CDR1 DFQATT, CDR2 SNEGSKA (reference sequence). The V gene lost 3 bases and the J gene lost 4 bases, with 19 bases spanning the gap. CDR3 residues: CSASPLERGPNQPQHF. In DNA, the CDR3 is TGCAGTGCTAGTCCCCTTGAGAGGGGCCCTAATCAGCCCCAGCATTTT.

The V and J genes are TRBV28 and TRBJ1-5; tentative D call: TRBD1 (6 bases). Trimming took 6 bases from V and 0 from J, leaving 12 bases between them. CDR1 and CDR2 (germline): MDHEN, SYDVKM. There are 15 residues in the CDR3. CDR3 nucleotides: TGTGCCAGCAGGGCAGGGGACCGTAGCAATCAGCCCCAGCATTTT. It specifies CASRAGDRSNQPQHF.